This T cell receptor (beta chain) is from a study of blood T cell repertoires in COVID-19. Original processing methods: Reference gene primer amplification gave estimated nucleated cell counts. Profiled with immunoSEQ multiplex PCR; TCRdb holds only in-frame clones, not every one. V, J and clone size are taken as reported in that table, and D and trimming were inferred from the DNA itself. The sample records roughly 230,000 clones, around 80% being singletons. The CDR3 sequence is 14 residues long. Germline assignment: CDR1 MGHRA and CDR2 YSYEKL. Deletions cut 4 bases from V and 2 bases from J, with 12 bases between.

The receptor was derived from a human donor in a cohort sampled during active COVID-19. Material: peripheral blood. V gene TRBV4-1 combines with J gene TRBJ2-7; TRBD1 might be the D (6 bases). CDR3 in amino acids: CASSLKDSTYEQYF. The CDR3 region has the DNA TGCGCCAGCAGCCTTAAGGACAGCACCTACGAGCAGTACTTC.